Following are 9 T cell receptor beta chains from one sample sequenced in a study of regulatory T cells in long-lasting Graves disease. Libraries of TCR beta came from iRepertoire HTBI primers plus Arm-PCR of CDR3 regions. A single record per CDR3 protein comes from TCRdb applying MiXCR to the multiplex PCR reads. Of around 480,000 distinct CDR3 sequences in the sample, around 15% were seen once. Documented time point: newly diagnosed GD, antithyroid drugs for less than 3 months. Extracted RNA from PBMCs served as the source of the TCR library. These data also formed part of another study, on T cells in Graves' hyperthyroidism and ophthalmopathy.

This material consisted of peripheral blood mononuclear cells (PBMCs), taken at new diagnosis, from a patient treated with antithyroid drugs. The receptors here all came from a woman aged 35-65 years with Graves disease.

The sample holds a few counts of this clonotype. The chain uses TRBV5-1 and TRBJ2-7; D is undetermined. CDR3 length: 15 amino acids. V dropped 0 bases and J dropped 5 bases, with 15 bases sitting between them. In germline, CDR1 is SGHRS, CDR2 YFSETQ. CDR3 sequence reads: CASSLAGSGSHEQYF. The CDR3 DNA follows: TGCGCCAGCAGCTTGGCCGGGTCAGGATCCCACGAGCAGTACTTC.

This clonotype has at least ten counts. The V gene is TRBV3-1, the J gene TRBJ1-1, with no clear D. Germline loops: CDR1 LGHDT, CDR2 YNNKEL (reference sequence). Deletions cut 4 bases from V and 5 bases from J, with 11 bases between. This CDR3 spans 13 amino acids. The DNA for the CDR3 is TGTGCCAGCAGCCGGCAGGAAGTAACTGAAGCTTTCTTT. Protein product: CASSRQEVTEAFF.

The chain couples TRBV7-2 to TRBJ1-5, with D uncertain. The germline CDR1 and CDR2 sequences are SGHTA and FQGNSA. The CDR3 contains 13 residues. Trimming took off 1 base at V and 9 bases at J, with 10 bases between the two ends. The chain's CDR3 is CASSLGSVGPQHF. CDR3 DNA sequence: TGTGCCAGCAGCTTAGGCAGCGTCGGGCCCCAGCATTTT.

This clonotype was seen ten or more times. The CDR3: CASTMDRGTYNEQFF. The DNA of the CDR3 is TGTGCCAGCACCATGGACAGGGGCACCTACAATGAGCAGTTCTTC. This chain joins TRBV11-2 and TRBJ2-1, with 9 bases identical to TRBD1. CDR3 size: 15 residues. Germline V gene lookup returns CDR1 SGHAT and CDR2 FQNNGV. Losses at the gene ends were 7 bases for V and 2 bases for J; bases not matched to a gene: 6.

The CDR3 spells CASSPKDTRLNEKLFF. Here the CDR3 DNA reads TGTGCCAGCTCCCCCAAGGACACTCGTCTAAATGAAAAACTGTTTTTT. The V call is TRBV18, the J call TRBJ1-4, with a tentative D call TRBD1 (5 bases). Germline-derived CDR1 and CDR2 are KGHSH and LQKENI. V was trimmed by 6 bases and J by 5 bases, leaving 19 bases between them. The length of the CDR3 is 16 residues.

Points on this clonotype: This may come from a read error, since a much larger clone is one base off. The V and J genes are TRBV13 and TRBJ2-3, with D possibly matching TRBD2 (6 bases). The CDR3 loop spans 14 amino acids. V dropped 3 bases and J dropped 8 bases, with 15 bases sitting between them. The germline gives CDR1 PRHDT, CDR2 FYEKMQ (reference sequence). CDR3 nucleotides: TGTGCCAGCAGCTTTGGCGGGACCGGGGGTACGCAGTATTTT. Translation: CASSFGGTGGTQYF.

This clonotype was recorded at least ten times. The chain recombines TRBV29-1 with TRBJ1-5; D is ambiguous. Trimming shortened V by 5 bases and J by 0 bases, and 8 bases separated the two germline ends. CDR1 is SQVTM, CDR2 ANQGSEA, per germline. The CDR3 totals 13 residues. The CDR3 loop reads CSVSSNSNQPQHF. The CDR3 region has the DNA TGCAGCGTTAGTTCAAATAGCAATCAGCCCCAGCATTTT.

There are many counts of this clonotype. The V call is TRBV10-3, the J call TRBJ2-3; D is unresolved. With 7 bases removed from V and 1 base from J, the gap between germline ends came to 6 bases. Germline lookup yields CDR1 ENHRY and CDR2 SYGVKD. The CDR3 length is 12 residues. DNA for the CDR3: TGTGCCATCAACTCGGGCACAGATACGCAGTATTTT. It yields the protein CAINSGTDTQYF.

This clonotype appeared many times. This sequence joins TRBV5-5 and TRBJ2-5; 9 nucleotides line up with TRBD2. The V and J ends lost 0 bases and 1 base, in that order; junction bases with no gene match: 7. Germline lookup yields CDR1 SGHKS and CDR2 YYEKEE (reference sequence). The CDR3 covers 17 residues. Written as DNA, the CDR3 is TGTGCCAGCAGCTTGGCACCGCTAGCGGGGAGCCAAGAGACCCAGTACTTC. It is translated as CASSLAPLAGSQETQYF.